The sequence of this T cell receptor (beta chain) was determined in a study of blood T cell repertoires in COVID-19. Study information: Samples of COVID-19 (acute and convalescent) were obtained from the United States, Italy and Spain. T cells, B-cell-depleted T cells, or PBMCs supplied cDNA or gDNA.

This CDR3 comprises 16 residues. Germline trimming cut 6 bases from V and 0 bases from J; bases unmatched to any gene: 8. Germline assignment: CDR1 LNHDA and CDR2 SQIVND (reference sequence). Data came from immunoSEQ multiplex PCR; TCRdb stores just in-frame clones and leaves some out. Of around 400,000 clones in the sample, around 87% were seen once. The rearrangement uses TRBV19 and TRBJ2-5; 9 nucleotides line up with TRBD2. Sequencing input: peripheral blood. The TCR sequence derives from a woman in her 30s with COVID-19, enrolled during active disease. Here the CDR3 reads CASSHLAGMYQETQYF. CDR3 bases: TGTGCCAGTAGCCACCTAGCGGGAATGTACCAAGAGACCCAGTACTTC.